This is a list of T cell receptor beta chains from one sample in a study of CD8 T cells in Susac syndrome. TCRdb fed the immunoSEQ multiplex PCR reads into MiXCR, producing one record per CDR3 protein. The sample lists about 150,000 distinct CDR3 sequences; approximately 96% were seen once. The source material was CD8+ T cells from PBMCs. The receptors were sampled from a human donor with multiple sclerosis. Each CDR3 is given with its conserved first and last residue. The D gene is left open where the match is weak. Clone size is given for some rows only: seen once, a few or many times, or a class if the clone is expanded.

>TRBJ1-2|15|TRBV11-2|-|-
TGTGCCAGCAGCTTAGATGGGAGGGGGAACTATGGCTACACCTTC
CASSLDGRGNYGYTF
>TRBJ2-1|16|TRBV9|-|-
TGTGCCAGCAGCGTAGCCGAGAGACTCGGGTACAATGAGCAGTTCTTC
CASSVAERLGYNEQFF
>TRBJ1-2|12|TRBV27|-|-
TGTGCCACTCGACAGGCTCGCTATGGCTACACCTTC
CATRQARYGYTF
>TRBJ2-5|16|TRBV4-2|once|TRBD2
TGTGCCAGCAGCCAAGGAAGACAGCGGGGCTCGGAGACCCAGTACTTC
CASSQGRQRGSETQYF
>TRBJ2-1|16|TRBV3-1|-|TRBD1
TGTGCCAGCAGCCAGGGGCCGGGGACAGGTCACAATGAGCAGTTCTTC
CASSQGPGTGHNEQFF
>TRBJ1-4|14|TRBV2|-|-
TGTGCCAGCAGTGACAGGTTAACTAATGAAAAACTGTTTTTT
CASSDRLTNEKLFF
>TRBJ2-7|14|TRBV9|-|TRBD1
TGTGCCAGCAGCGTAGGCCAGGGGGCGGAAGAGCAGTACTTC
CASSVGQGAEEQYF
>TRBJ2-7|17|TRBV12-3/TRBV12-4|-|-
TGTGCCAGCAGTTTGGCGCCCGGACAGGCGGGAGTCTACGAGCAGTACTTC
CASSLAPGQAGVYEQYF
>TRBJ1-1|14|TRBV3-1|-|-
TGTGCCAGCAGCCAAGCTTCGCGGGCTATCGAAGCTTTCTTT
CASSQASRAIEAFF
>TRBJ2-7|14|TRBV10-3|-|TRBD1
TGTGCCATCAGGAGGACAGGAGCCGCCTACGAGCAGTACTTC
CAIRRTGAAYEQYF
>TRBJ1-2|14|TRBV29-1|-|-
TGCAGCGTTGAAGATAGGGCACTGCTCTATGGCTACACCTTC
CSVEDRALLYGYTF
>TRBJ1-5|14|TRBV27|-|-
TGTGCCAGCAGTTTGGGCGGATACAATCAGCCCCAGCATTTT
CASSLGGYNQPQHF
>TRBJ2-5|15|TRBV9|-|-
TGTGCCAGCACCCTCGGCGGGGGCACCTATGAGACCCAGTACTTC
CASTLGGGTYETQYF
>TRBJ1-2|11|TRBV12-3/TRBV12-4|-|-
TGTGCCAGCAGAGCTTCGGGACAACGGGCTTTC
CASRASGQRAF
>TRBJ2-7|12|TRBV27|-|-
TGTGCCAGCAGTTATAACTCCTACGAGCAGTACTTC
CASSYNSYEQYF
>TRBJ2-3|15|TRBV2|-|TRBD2
TGTGCCAGCAGTGATGCGCTAGCGGCCACAGATACGCAGTATTTT
CASSDALAATDTQYF
>TRBJ2-5|16|TRBV3-1|-|-
TGTGCCAGCAGCCAAGAGGCAGTAACTTATACAGAGACCCAGTACTTC
CASSQEAVTYTETQYF
>TRBJ2-1|11|TRBV12-3/TRBV12-4|-|-
TGTGCCAGCAGCAATACAAATGAGCAGTTCTTC
CASSNTNEQFF
>TRBJ2-6|16|TRBV9|-|-
TGTGCCAGCAGCGTACAAAGGGGCTCTGGGGCCAACGTCCTGACTTTC
CASSVQRGSGANVLTF
>TRBJ1-2|14|TRBV20-1|-|-
TGCAGTGCCGAGGGAGGTTCAACTAACTATGGCTACACCTTC
CSAEGGSTNYGYTF
>TRBJ2-1|13|TRBV20-1|-|-
TGCAGTGCTAGAGAGATCGGGTACAATGAGCAGTTCTTC
CSAREIGYNEQFF
>TRBJ2-7|13|TRBV20-1|once|-
TGCAGTGCTAGAGGGGATAGTAAGTACGAGCAGTACTTC
CSARGDSKYEQYF
>TRBJ1-5|16|TRBV15|-|-
TGTGCCACCAGCGCCCTTCCGGTTGTCGGCAATCAGCCCCAGCATTTT
CATSALPVVGNQPQHF
>TRBJ2-7|12|TRBV5-1|once|-
TGCGCCAGCAGCTTCGAAACGTCTGAGCAGTACTTC
CASSFETSEQYF
>TRBJ2-5|14|TRBV20-1|-|-
TGCAGTGCCGCGGGCCCGCCAGACCAAGAGACCCAGTACTTC
CSAAGPPDQETQYF
>TRBJ2-3|16|TRBV7-2|-|-
TGTGCCAGCAGCACGATGGAGGGGGGCCTGACTCATACGCAGTATTTT
CASSTMEGGLTHTQYF
>TRBJ1-1|10|TRBV20-1|-|-
TGCAGTGCTAGAGATACCGAAGCTTTCTTT
CSARDTEAFF
>TRBJ1-3|11|TRBV19|-|-
TGTGCCACCATAGTGGGAAACACCATATATTTT
CATIVGNTIYF
>TRBJ2-1|13|TRBV7-3|-|-
TGTGCCAGCAGCGTCTACTTGGACAATGAGCAGTTCTTC
CASSVYLDNEQFF
>TRBJ1-5|15|TRBV4-2|once|-
TGTGCCAGCAGCCAAGATCTGGGGAAAGGTCAGCCCCAGCATTTT
CASSQDLGKGQPQHF
>TRBJ1-2|14|TRBV27|-|-
TGTGCCAGCAGTTTAGTAACGGGGGACTATGGCTACACCTTC
CASSLVTGDYGYTF
>TRBJ2-7|14|TRBV27|-|TRBD1
TGTGCCAGCAGCATCGGGACAGGGGGCTACGAGCAGTACTTC
CASSIGTGGYEQYF
>TRBJ2-5|14|TRBV7-9|-|TRBD1
TGTGCCAGCAGCGTGACAGGGGGACGAGAGACCCAGTACTTC
CASSVTGGRETQYF
>TRBJ1-3|11|TRBV20-1|-|-
TGCAGTGCTGTCCAGGGGAACACCATATATTTT
CSAVQGNTIYF
>TRBJ1-1|15|TRBV30|-|-
TGTGCCTGGACCGGTCCCGAGCCGCGGGACACTGAAGCTTTCTTT
CAWTGPEPRDTEAFF
>TRBJ1-5|14|TRBV3-1|-|TRBD1
TGTGCCAGCAGCCAAGGACAGGGGAGTCAGCCCCAGCATTTT
CASSQGQGSQPQHF
>TRBJ2-1|11|TRBV2|-|-
TGTGCCAGCAGTGGACGGACTGAGCAGTTCTTC
CASSGRTEQFF
>TRBJ2-1|17|TRBV5-1|-|-
TGCGCCAGCAGTCTGGGGGTAGGGTCCCGACTCTACAATGAGCAGTTCTTC
CASSLGVGSRLYNEQFF
>TRBJ1-5|15|TRBV13|-|-
TGTGCCAGCAGCTTAGGAAGGAGGGGCAATCAGCCCCAGCATTTT
CASSLGRRGNQPQHF
>TRBJ2-3|17|TRBV20-1|-|-
TGCAGTGCTAGAGATTCGGGAGCGACACCTAGCACAGATACGCAGTATTTT
CSARDSGATPSTDTQYF
>TRBJ2-7|14|TRBV7-9|-|-
TGTGCCAGCAGCTTCTTTCACCCCCCATACGAGCAGTACTTC
CASSFFHPPYEQYF
>TRBJ2-5|15|TRBV10-3|-|TRBD1
TGTGCCATCAGTGAGGAGGGGGCACTCCAAGAGACCCAGTACTTC
CAISEEGALQETQYF
>TRBJ2-7|13|TRBV29-1|-|-
TGCAGCGTTGAAGTGGACAGCCCCTACGAGCAGTACTTC
CSVEVDSPYEQYF
>TRBJ2-1|14|TRBV29-1|-|TRBD1
TGCAGCGTTTTTGGACAGGGGACCTACAATGAGCAGTTCTTC
CSVFGQGTYNEQFF
>TRBJ1-3|15|TRBV30|-|-
TGTGCCTGGACAGGGGACAATAACTCTGGAAACACCATATATTTT
CAWTGDNNSGNTIYF
>TRBJ2-7|13|TRBV14|-|-
TGTGCCAGCAGCCAAGCGAGGAGCAACGAGCAGTACTTC
CASSQARSNEQYF
>TRBJ1-4|11|TRBV27|-|-
TGTGCCAGCAGTTCCGGCGAAAAACTGTTTTTT
CASSSGEKLFF